This is a list of T cell receptor beta chains from one sample in a study of blood T cell repertoires in COVID-19. The method was immunoSEQ multiplex PCR; TCRdb's version includes in-frame clones alone and lacks a portion of them. The sample holds approximately 280,000 clones; approximately 92% are singletons and the top ten take 6.5% to 8%. Sequencing was done on a sample of peripheral blood. All receptors come from a woman between 25 and 40 years old with COVID-19, enrolled during active disease. Each CDR3 is given with its conserved first and last residue. The D gene is left open where the match is weak. The size of a clone is reported for some rows only, either as once, few or many, or as a class for expanded clones.

>once|TRBJ1-3|18|TRBV5-1|TRBD1
CASSPALTGKVSGNTIYF
TGCGCCAGCAGCCCGGCACTGACAGGGAAGGTCTCTGGAAACACCATATATTTT
>-|TRBJ2-1|14|TRBV4-1|TRBD1
CASSQDPGGNEQFF
TGCGCCAGCAGCCAAGATCCAGGGGGCAATGAGCAGTTCTTC
>-|TRBJ2-2|16|TRBV19|TRBD2
CASTPSGEDITGELFF
TGTGCCAGTACGCCTAGCGGGGAGGATATCACCGGGGAGCTGTTTTTT
>-|TRBJ1-2|14|TRBV19|-
CASSMGTRNYGYTF
TGTGCCAGTAGTATGGGGACACGGAACTATGGCTACACCTTC
>-|TRBJ2-3|14|TRBV19|-
CASNSGRDTDTQYF
TGTGCCAGTAATTCGGGCAGGGACACAGATACGCAGTATTTT
>-|TRBJ1-2|14|TRBV10-2|-
CASSESLAGYGYTF
TGCGCCAGCAGTGAGTCGTTGGCAGGGTATGGCTACACCTTC
>-|TRBJ1-5|15|TRBV19|-
CASSIDPRGQQPQHF
TGTGCCAGTAGTATAGATCCCAGGGGTCAGCAGCCCCAGCATTTT
>-|TRBJ2-7|14|TRBV28|TRBD2
CASSPGGVAYEQYF
TGTGCCAGCAGTCCTGGGGGGGTGGCCTACGAGCAGTACTTC
>-|TRBJ2-1|14|TRBV28|-
CASSIGGSTDEQFF
TGTGCCAGCAGTATCGGGGGATCCACGGATGAGCAGTTCTTC
>-|TRBJ1-2|14|TRBV11-2|-
CASSLSRVSYGYTF
TGTGCCAGCAGCTTAAGCAGGGTCTCCTATGGCTACACCTTC
>-|TRBJ2-3|16|TRBV5-4|TRBD2
CASSDGLAGGTDTQYF
TGTGCCAGCAGCGATGGACTAGCGGGAGGGACAGATACGCAGTATTTT
>-|TRBJ2-5|14|TRBV2|TRBD1
CASRTDRVQETQYF
TGTGCCAGCAGGACGGACAGGGTCCAAGAGACCCAGTACTTC
>-|TRBJ2-3|19|TRBV18|-
CASSPLPLNSGQSTDTQYF
TGTGCCAGCTCACCACTTCCCCTAAATTCGGGACAAAGCACAGATACGCAGTATTTT
>few|TRBJ1-1|12|TRBV20-1|-
CSASPGGVEAFF
TGCAGTGCTAGTCCAGGCGGGGTTGAAGCTTTCTTT
>few|TRBJ2-1|13|TRBV7-3|-
CASSLGVNNEQFF
TGTGCCAGCAGCTTAGGAGTAAACAATGAGCAGTTCTTC
>-|TRBJ1-2|12|TRBV30|-
CAWSRGNYGYTF
TGTGCCTGGAGTCGGGGGAACTATGGCTACACCTTC
>-|TRBJ2-7|16|TRBV4-3|-
CASSQQAGTGGGEQYF
TGCGCCAGCAGCCAACAGGCAGGGACTGGCGGCGGCGAGCAGTACTTC
>-|TRBJ2-6|16|TRBV27|-
CASSPRTVSGANVLTF
TGTGCCAGCAGTCCAAGGACAGTGTCTGGGGCCAACGTCCTGACTTTC
>-|TRBJ1-1|14|TRBV2|-
CASRPRAGNTEAFF
TGTGCCAGCAGGCCGCGGGCCGGGAACACTGAAGCTTTCTTT
>-|TRBJ1-1|14|TRBV18|-
CASSPLIDRQQAFF
TGTGCCAGCTCACCTCTCATTGACAGGCAACAAGCTTTCTTT
>-|TRBJ2-7|16|TRBV15|-
CATSRETQLSSYEQYF
TGTGCCACCAGCAGAGAAACCCAATTGAGCTCCTACGAGCAGTACTTC
>-|TRBJ1-1|15|TRBV27|-
CASSRGGKRNTEAFF
TGTGCCAGCAGCCGGGGGGGGAAAAGGAACACTGAAGCTTTCTTT
>-|TRBJ2-1|14|TRBV28|TRBD2
CASRAGDPYNEQFF
TGTGCCAGCAGAGCGGGAGACCCCTACAATGAGCAGTTCTTC
>once|TRBJ1-1|14|TRBV19|-
CASNPGRGNTEAFF
TGTGCCAGTAACCCAGGGCGTGGGAACACTGAAGCTTTCTTT
>-|TRBJ1-6|14|TRBV5-1|-
CASSLGTSPTPLHF
TGCGCCAGCAGCTTGGGGACATCTCCCACGCCCCTCCACTTT
>-|TRBJ1-2|15|TRBV5-1|TRBD1
CASSGGTGDRYGYTF
TGCGCCAGCAGCGGGGGGACAGGAGATCGCTATGGCTACACCTTC
>-|TRBJ1-6|15|TRBV9|TRBD1
CASSVGQLFNSPLHF
TGTGCCAGCAGCGTGGGACAGCTTTTTAATTCACCCCTCCACTTT
>once|TRBJ2-3|16|TRBV19|-
CASSSRTGRNADTQYF
TGTGCCAGTAGTAGCAGAACAGGGAGAAACGCAGATACGCAGTATTTT
>once|TRBJ2-1|15|TRBV6-2/TRBV6-3|TRBD2
CASSDQRERIHEQFF
TGTGCCAGCAGTGACCAGCGGGAGCGGATCCATGAGCAGTTCTTC
>-|TRBJ1-6|14|TRBV10-2|-
CASSRDTYNSPLHF
TGCGCCAGCAGTCGGGATACTTATAATTCACCCCTCCACTTT
>-|TRBJ2-7|14|TRBV4-2|TRBD2
CASSPGVAGDEQYF
TGTGCCAGCAGCCCCGGGGTAGCGGGAGACGAGCAGTACTTC
>-|TRBJ2-3|16|TRBV5-4|TRBD2
CASSPGLAGVSDTQYF
TGTGCCAGCAGCCCCGGACTAGCGGGAGTCTCAGATACGCAGTATTTT
>few|TRBJ2-2|16|TRBV24-1|TRBD2
CATSDPAGVSTGELFF
TGTGCCACCAGTGATCCAGCGGGAGTAAGCACCGGGGAGCTGTTTTTT
>-|TRBJ2-1|20|TRBV7-8|TRBD2
CASSSHPQRLAGEQYNEQFF
TGTGCCAGCAGCTCCCACCCCCAGAGGCTAGCGGGAGAGCAATACAATGAGCAGTTCTTC
>-|TRBJ2-5|16|TRBV9|TRBD1
CASSVDGQGIQETQYF
TGTGCCAGCAGCGTAGACGGACAGGGTATACAAGAGACCCAGTACTTC
>-|TRBJ2-2|12|TRBV19|-
CACGVHTGELFF
TGTGCCTGCGGCGTACACACCGGGGAGCTGTTTTTT
>-|TRBJ2-4|14|TRBV19|TRBD1
CASSKDRGENIQYF
TGTGCCAGTAGTAAGGACAGGGGTGAAAACATTCAGTACTTC
>once|TRBJ1-4|14|TRBV28|-
CASSPEQTNEKLFF
TGTGCCAGCAGCCCTGAGCAAACTAATGAAAAACTGTTTTTT
>-|TRBJ2-7|12|TRBV6-5|-
CASSYSGGEQYF
TGTGCCAGCAGTTACTCTGGCGGCGAGCAGTACTTC
>-|TRBJ1-3|13|TRBV5-6|-
CASSPDLERTIYF
TGTGCCAGCAGCCCGGACTTAGAAAGGACCATATATTTT
>-|TRBJ2-3|14|TRBV5-1|-
CASSLGPGADTQYF
TGCGCCAGCAGCTTGGGGCCAGGGGCAGATACGCAGTATTTT
>-|TRBJ1-4|14|TRBV7-9|-
CASSPSATNEKLFF
TGTGCCAGCAGCCCCTCTGCAACTAATGAAAAACTGTTTTTT
>-|TRBJ2-1|14|TRBV19|TRBD2
CASKRTSSYNEQFF
TGTGCCAGTAAAAGGACTAGCTCCTACAATGAGCAGTTCTTC
>-|TRBJ2-7|15|TRBV5-1|TRBD1
CASSLAGTGGREQYF
TGCGCCAGCAGCTTGGCCGGGACAGGGGGTCGAGAGCAGTACTTC
>-|TRBJ1-1|15|TRBV7-9|TRBD1
CASSLDRGAYTEAFF
TGTGCCAGCAGCTTGGACAGGGGCGCCTACACTGAAGCTTTCTTT
>-|TRBJ2-7|16|TRBV5-4|TRBD2
CASSLGLAGVTHEQYF
TGTGCCAGCAGCTTGGGACTAGCGGGAGTTACCCACGAGCAGTACTTC